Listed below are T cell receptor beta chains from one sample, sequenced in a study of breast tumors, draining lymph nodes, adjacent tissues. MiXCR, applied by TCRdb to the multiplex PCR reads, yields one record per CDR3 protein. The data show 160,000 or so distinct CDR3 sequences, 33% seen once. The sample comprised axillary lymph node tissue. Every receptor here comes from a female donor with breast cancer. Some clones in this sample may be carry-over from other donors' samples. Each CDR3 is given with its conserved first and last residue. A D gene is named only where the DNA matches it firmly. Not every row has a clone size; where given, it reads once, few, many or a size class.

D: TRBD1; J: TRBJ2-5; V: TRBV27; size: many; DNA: TGTGCCAGCACCTCGTGGACAGGGACCCAAGAGACCCAGTACTTC; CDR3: CASTSWTGTQETQYF
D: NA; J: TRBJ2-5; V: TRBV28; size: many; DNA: TGTGCCAGCAGACCAGGGCTTGAGGGGGGAGAGACCCAGTACTTC; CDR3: CASRPGLEGGETQYF
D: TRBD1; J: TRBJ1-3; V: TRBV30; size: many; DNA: TGTGCCTGGAGTGTACAGGGCACGGGGGACAGGGTGGCCATATATTTT; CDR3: CAWSVQGTGDRVAIYF
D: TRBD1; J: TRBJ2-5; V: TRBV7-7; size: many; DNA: TGTGCTAGCAGCTCCATAAAAAAGGGACAGGGGGAGACCCAGTACTTC; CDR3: CASSSIKKGQGETQYF
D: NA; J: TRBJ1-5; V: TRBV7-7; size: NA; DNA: TGTGCTAGCAGCCTAGGGGGCCAGCATTTT; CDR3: CASSLGGQHF
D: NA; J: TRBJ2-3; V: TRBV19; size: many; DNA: TGTGCCAGCAGGGTCTGGGGCTCTCCGCGGGGTACGCAGTATTTT; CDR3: CASRVWGSPRGTQYF
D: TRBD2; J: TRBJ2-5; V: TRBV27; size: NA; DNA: TGTGCCAGCAATCTACGGCTAGCGGGGGGGAAAGAGACCCAGTACTTC; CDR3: CASNLRLAGGKETQYF
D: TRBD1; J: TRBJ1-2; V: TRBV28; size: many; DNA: TGTGCCAGCAGTTGGGCGACAGGGGTTATGGGCTACACCTTC; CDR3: CASSWATGVMGYTF
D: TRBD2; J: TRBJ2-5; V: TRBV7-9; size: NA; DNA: TGTGCCAGCAGCTTAGCGGGACTAGCGGGGGGGGCGCAGACCCAGTACTTC; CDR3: CASSLAGLAGGAQTQYF
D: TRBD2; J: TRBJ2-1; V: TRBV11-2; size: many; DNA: TGTGCCAGCAGCTTTGAGCGGGGGGCCACGGATGAGCAGTTCTTC; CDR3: CASSFERGATDEQFF
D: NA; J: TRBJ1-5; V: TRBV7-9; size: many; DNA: TGTGCCAGCAGTCAACAGGGAAGCAATCAGCCCCAGCATTTT; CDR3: CASSQQGSNQPQHF
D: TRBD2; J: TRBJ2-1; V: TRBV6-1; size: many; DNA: TGTGCCAGCAGCCTGACTCTAGCGGGGGGTTACAATGAGCAGTTCTTC; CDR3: CASSLTLAGGYNEQFF
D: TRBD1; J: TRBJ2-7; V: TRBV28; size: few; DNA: TGTGCCAGCAGTTTACAGGGGGTAGCGGAGCAGTACTTC; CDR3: CASSLQGVAEQYF
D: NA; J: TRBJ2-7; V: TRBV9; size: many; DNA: TGTGCCAGCAGCGGAAGAACAGGCCACTACGAGCAGTACTTC; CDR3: CASSGRTGHYEQYF
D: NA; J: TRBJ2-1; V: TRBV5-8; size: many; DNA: TGTGCCAGCAGCAACGGGAACAGGATCTCCTACAATGAGCAGTTCTTC; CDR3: CASSNGNRISYNEQFF
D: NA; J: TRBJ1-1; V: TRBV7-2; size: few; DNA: TGTGCCAGCAGCCGATTCCGAGGGACACGAAAAGGAATGAACACTGAAGCTTTCTTT; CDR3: CASSRFRGTRKGMNTEAFF
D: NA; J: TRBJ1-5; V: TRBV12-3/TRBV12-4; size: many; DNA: TGTGCCAGCAGTTTGCAGGGGCACCAGCATTTT; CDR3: CASSLQGHQHF
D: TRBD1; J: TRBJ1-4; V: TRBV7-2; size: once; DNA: TGTGCCAGCAGCTTAAGTAGGACAGGGGATGAAAAACTGTTTTTT; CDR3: CASSLSRTGDEKLFF
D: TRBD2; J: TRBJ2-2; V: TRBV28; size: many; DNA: TGTGCCAGCAGTTTAAGGCTAGCGGTCTTCACCGGGGAGCTGTTTTTT; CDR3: CASSLRLAVFTGELFF
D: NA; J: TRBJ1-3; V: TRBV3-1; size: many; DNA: TGTGCCAGCAGCCCCAGGGTTCCAAGTGTGGCCACCATATATTTT; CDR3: CASSPRVPSVATIYF
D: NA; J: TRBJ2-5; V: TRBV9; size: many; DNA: TGTGCCAGCAGGGCGGGGGCTTCGGAGACCCAGTACTTC; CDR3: CASRAGASETQYF
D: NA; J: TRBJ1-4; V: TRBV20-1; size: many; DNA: TGCAGTGCTAGAGATCTGGGGGGAAATGAAAAACTGTTTTTT; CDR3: CSARDLGGNEKLFF
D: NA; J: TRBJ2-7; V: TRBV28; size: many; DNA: TGTGCCAGCAGTTTCGCGGGGCGATCCTACGAGCAGTACTTC; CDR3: CASSFAGRSYEQYF
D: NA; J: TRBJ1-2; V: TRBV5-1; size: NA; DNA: TGCGCCAGCAGCTTGGCCGATAATGGATTCGGGGCTCTCATGGGCTATGGCTACACCTTC; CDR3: CASSLADNGFGALMGYGYTF
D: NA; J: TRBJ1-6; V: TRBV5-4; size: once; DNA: TGTGCCAGCATGCAGACGAGGCAGGGTGGTTCACCCCTCCACTTT; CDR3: CASMQTRQGGSPLHF
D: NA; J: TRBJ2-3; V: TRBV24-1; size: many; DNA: TGTGCCACCAGTGATTTGCAGGGCACAGATACGCAGTATTTT; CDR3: CATSDLQGTDTQYF
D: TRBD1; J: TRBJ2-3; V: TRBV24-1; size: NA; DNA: TGTGCCACCAGTGATTTGCAAGGGACAGGGAGTAATGAGCAGTATTTT; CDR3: CATSDLQGTGSNEQYF
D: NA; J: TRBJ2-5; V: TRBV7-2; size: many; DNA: TGTGCCAGCAGCTTAGCGGAAGGAGGGCTGGGAGAGACCCAGTACTTC; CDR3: CASSLAEGGLGETQYF
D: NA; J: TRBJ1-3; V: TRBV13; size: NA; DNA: TGTGCCAGCAGCCCCCGACTAGCGGGAGATCGAAACTTCTCTGGAAACACCATATATTTT; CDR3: CASSPRLAGDRNFSGNTIYF
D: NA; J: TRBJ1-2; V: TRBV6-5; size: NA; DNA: TGTGCCAGCCATCGAGGACTAAATGGCTACACCTTC; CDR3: CASHRGLNGYTF
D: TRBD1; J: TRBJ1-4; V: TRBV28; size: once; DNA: TGTGCCAGCAGTTCATATAGACAGGGGGTTGCAACTAATGAAAAACTGTTTTTT; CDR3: CASSSYRQGVATNEKLFF
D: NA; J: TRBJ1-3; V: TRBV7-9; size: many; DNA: TGTGCCAGCAGCGGCGGTGGGTCCTTTGGAAACACCATATATTTT; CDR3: CASSGGGSFGNTIYF
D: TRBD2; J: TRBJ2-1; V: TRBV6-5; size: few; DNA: TGTGCCAGCAGTCAGGGTCCGGGACTAGTTTCGGATGAGCAGTTCTTC; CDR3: CASSQGPGLVSDEQFF
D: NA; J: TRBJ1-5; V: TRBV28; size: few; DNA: TGTGCCAGCAGAAATAGCAATCAGCCCCAGCATTTT; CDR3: CASRNSNQPQHF
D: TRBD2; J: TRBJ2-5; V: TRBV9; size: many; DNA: TGTGCCAGCAGCGTTGCTAGCGGGGGGACGGAGACCCAGTACTTC; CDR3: CASSVASGGTETQYF